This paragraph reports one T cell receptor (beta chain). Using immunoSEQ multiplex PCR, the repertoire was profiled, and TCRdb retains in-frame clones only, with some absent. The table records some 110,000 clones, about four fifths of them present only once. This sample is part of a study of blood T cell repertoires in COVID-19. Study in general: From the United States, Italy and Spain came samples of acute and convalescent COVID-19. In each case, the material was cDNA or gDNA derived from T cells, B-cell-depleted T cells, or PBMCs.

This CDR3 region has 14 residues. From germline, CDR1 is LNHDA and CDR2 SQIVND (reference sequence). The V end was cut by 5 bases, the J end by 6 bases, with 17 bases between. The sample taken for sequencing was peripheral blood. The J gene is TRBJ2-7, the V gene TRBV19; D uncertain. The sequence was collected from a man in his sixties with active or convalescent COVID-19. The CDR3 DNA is TGTGCCAGTAGTCATATATCCGGAGCGTCCGAGCAGTACTTC. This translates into CASSHISGASEQYF.